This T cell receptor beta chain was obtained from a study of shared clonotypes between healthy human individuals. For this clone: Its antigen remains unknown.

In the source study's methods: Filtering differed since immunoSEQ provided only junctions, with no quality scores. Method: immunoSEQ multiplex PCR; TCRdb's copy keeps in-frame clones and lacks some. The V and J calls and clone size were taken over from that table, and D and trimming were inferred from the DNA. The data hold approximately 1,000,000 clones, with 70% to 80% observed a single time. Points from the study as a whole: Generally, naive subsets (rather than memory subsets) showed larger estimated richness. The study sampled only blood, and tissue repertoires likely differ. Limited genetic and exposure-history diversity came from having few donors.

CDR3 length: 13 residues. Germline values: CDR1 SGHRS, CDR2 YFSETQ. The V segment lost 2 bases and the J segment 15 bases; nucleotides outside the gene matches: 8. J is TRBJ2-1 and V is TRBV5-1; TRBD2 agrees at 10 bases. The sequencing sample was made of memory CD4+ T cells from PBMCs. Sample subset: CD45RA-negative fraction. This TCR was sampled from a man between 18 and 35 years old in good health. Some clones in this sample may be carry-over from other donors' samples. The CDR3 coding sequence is TGCGCCAGCAGCTTCTCCGGGACTAGCGACCGGTTCTTC. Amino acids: CASSFSGTSDRFF.